What follows describes a single T cell receptor (beta chain). This sample stems from a study of cytomegalovirus exposure and HLA in healthy donors. Germline V gene lookup returns CDR1 LNHDA and CDR2 SQIVND (reference sequence). V trimming: 7 bases; J trimming: 7 bases; junction bases outside the gene matches: 15. This CDR3 has 16 residues. 13 Jbeta primers and 60 Vbeta primers were used for the PCR. Generated by immunoSEQ multiplex PCR, the TCRdb table keeps only in-frame clones and is missing some. Altogether roughly 110,000 clones are present, approximately 80% being singletons, with the ten largest covering more than 3%.

This clonotype originated in a man aged 55 to 70 in good health and CMV-seronegative. V is TRBV19 and J is TRBJ1-4, with 7 nucleotides matching TRBD1. Sequenced sample: PBMCs. The CDR3 is CASKRPGGAEGEKLFF. Written as DNA, the CDR3 is TGTGCCAGTAAGAGGCCAGGGGGAGCGGAAGGTGAAAAACTGTTTTTT. Combining the CDR3 with reference TRBV19 and TRBJ1-4 gives the whole variable domain DGGITQSPKYLFRKEGQNVTLSCEQNLNHDAMYWYRQDPGQGLRLIYYSQIVNDFQKGDIAEGYSVSREKKESFPLTVTSAQKNPTAFYLCASKRPGGAEGEKLFFGSGTQLSVL.